The rows below give T cell receptor beta chains drawn from one sample of a study of shared clonotypes between healthy human individuals. Measured with immunoSEQ multiplex PCR; TCRdb has only the in-frame clones, and not every one. Of over a million clones in the sample, 95% to 99% are singletons; the top ten hold about 0.45%. The specimen sequenced was naive CD4+ T cells sorted from blood. All receptors derive from a man aged 25 to 40 in good health. Each CDR3 is given with its conserved first and last residue.

v_gene	CDR3aa
TRBV29-1	CSVVVRNEQYF
TRBV7-2	CASSLRTGEQYF
TRBV19	CASSIRQGPDQTFF
TRBV10-3	CAISEGQVNQPQHF
TRBV9	CASSEGPTRVLGGANVLTF
TRBV18	CASSPDVGILGYTF
TRBV5-1	CASSLVGENTEAFF
TRBV19	CASSLQGWGYEQYF
TRBV27	CASSPRLAGELYEQFF
TRBV9	CASSAGQTKETQYF
TRBV11-2	CASRDRAFTGELFF
TRBV5-1	CASSLGVEREQFF
TRBV5-1	CASSPGQVNEKLFF
TRBV5-4	CASSPLGSGDYEQYF
TRBV28	CATTGTSGIRNEQFF
TRBV5-1	CASSSTGPGELFF
TRBV7-2	CASSLRVSGANVLTF
TRBV30	CAGGTYNEQFF
TRBV4-2	CASSQESGPLPNEQFF
TRBV29-1	CSVGQYSYEQYF
TRBV27	CARYQETQYF
TRBV19	CASSFAGGEQYF
TRBV9	CASSVGASGTDTQYF
TRBV2	CASSGQGRDQPQHF
TRBV28	CASSQGLAGGYEQYF
TRBV5-8	CASSSGRRAGETQYF
TRBV19	CASSIDHYRRKGANQPQHF
TRBV28	CASNRKMGGGETQYF
TRBV7-9	CASSLSWGTEAFF
TRBV18	CASSRLGQNTGELFF
TRBV27	CASSLREGPSYEQYF
TRBV2	CASVPGGEDTQYF
TRBV29-1	CSVELDPAYEQYF
TRBV5-1	CASSTGVVLGYNEQFF
TRBV19	CASSIGTNTYEQYF
TRBV21-1	CASSKREGGFF
TRBV28	CASSLGLENEQFF
TRBV5-1	CASSFGDPSVGQYF
TRBV18	CASSPRVQKNYGYTF
TRBV19	CASSHMGTGTPGDEQFF
TRBV5-5	CASSATSGSYQETQYF
TRBV2	CASSSGLGFYGYTF
TRBV5-4	CASSDGLAGVTYEQYF
TRBV19	CASSIESRPFYTDTQYF
TRBV15	CATRDRGRETQYF
TRBV7-8	CASSFLGQVAGELFF
TRBV6-5	CASSPLGPGELFF
TRBV2	CASSVQGADNEQFF
TRBV4-1	CASSRVIAFEQYF
TRBV2	CASSKELNTEAFF